These 17 T cell receptor beta chains were all obtained from the same sample, sequenced in a study of blood T cell repertoires in COVID-19. The assay was immunoSEQ multiplex PCR, and TCRdb's table has in-frame clones only and misses some. The table lists about 180,000 clones, nearly 80% of them singletons. Sequenced material: PBMCs or T cells enriched from blood (not recorded which). The source is a man between 60 and 70 years old who had been exposed to COVID-19.

The CDR3 DNA sequence: TGTGCCAGCAGTTATTCTTTGGGGGACAGTAATTCACCCCTCCACTTT. It is translated as CASSYSLGDSNSPLHF. V is TRBV6-5 and J is TRBJ1-6, with 7 bases lining up with TRBD1. Losses at the gene ends were 3 bases for V and 6 bases for J; bases not matched to a gene: 8. Germline V gene lookup returns CDR1 MNHEY and CDR2 SVGAGI. The CDR3 contains 16 residues.

The CDR3 DNA reads TGTGCCAGCAGCGTAGGGACTAGCGCGAGGGAGCAGTTCTTC. This gives the protein CASSVGTSAREQFF. This rearrangement joins TRBV9 to TRBJ2-1; 9 bases line up with TRBD2. V was pared by 0 bases and J by 10 bases, with 5 bases of the junction left unmatched. CDR3 size: 14 residues. CDR1 and CDR2 from the germline V gene are SGDLS and YYNGEE.

J is TRBJ2-3 and V is TRBV7-9; D is perhaps TRBD1 (5 bases). This CDR3 has 14 amino acids. Germline values: CDR1 SEHNR, CDR2 FQNEAQ (reference sequence). V was cut by 3 bases and J by 5 bases, with 12 bases left in between. CDR3 sequence (DNA): TGTGCCAGCAGCTTCACAGGACCCCAAGATACGCAGTATTTT. Protein sequence: CASSFTGPQDTQYF.

This clone was seen more than once but under ten times. V gene TRBV6-5 combines with J gene TRBJ1-1, with 10 bases lining up with TRBD1. With 2 bases clipped from V and 6 bases from J, the junction kept 6 bases outside the gene matches. CDR3 length: 15 amino acids. The germline V gene encodes CDR1 MNHEY and CDR2 SVGAGI. DNA for the CDR3: TGTGCCAGCAGTTACGACAGGGGGCGGAGGTCTGAAGCTTTCTTT. This encodes CASSYDRGRRSEAFF.

This clone was observed a handful of times. J is TRBJ2-7 and V is TRBV2; 7 nucleotides align to TRBD1. This CDR3 is 14 amino acids long. Germline assignment: CDR1 SNHLY and CDR2 FYNNEI. J was trimmed by 2 bases and V by 6 bases; bases with no gene match: 7. The CDR3 region is CASRNRGSAYEQYF. The CDR3 bases are TGTGCCAGCAGAAACAGGGGCTCTGCCTACGAGCAGTACTTC.

The V call is TRBV10-2, the J call TRBJ1-5; D is ambiguous. V lost 2 bases, J lost 7 bases, and 9 bases lay in between. The CDR3 is made up of 13 amino acids. Germline CDR1 WSHSY, CDR2 SAAADI. The CDR3 DNA reads TGCGCCAGCAGTGAGAACCGGGAGCAGCCCCAGCATTTT. It specifies CASSENREQPQHF.

This chain uses TRBV30 with TRBJ2-7, with D uncertain. V was shortened by 2 bases and J by 0 bases, with 14 bases between the two germline ends. In germline, CDR1 is GTSNPN, CDR2 SVGIG (reference sequence). This CDR3 spans 15 amino acids. CDR3 bases: TGTGCCTGGAGTATCCGAGCGACTGTCTCCTACGAGCAGTACTTC. Encoded protein: CAWSIRATVSYEQYF.

About this clone itself: The same CDR3 arises from other DNA sequences in this sample as well. This chain links TRBV10-2 with TRBJ2-7, with 10 bases fitting TRBD1. The CDR3 runs 12 residues. The junction had 2 bases not matched to a gene; V was cut back by 9 bases and J by 3 bases. The germline CDR1 and CDR2 sequences are WSHSY and SAAADI. The CDR3 DNA sequence: TGCGCCAGTCGGGACAGGGGCTACGAGCAGTACTTC. It specifies CASRDRGYEQYF.

V is TRBV6-2 or TRBV6-3 and J is TRBJ1-5, with D hard to call. The CDR3 has 16 residues. Germline V gene sequence: CDR1 MNHEY, CDR2 SVGEGT. Trimming removed 4 bases at V and 7 bases at J, with 20 bases between. The CDR3 sequence is CASSLGPFAGGQPQHF. The CDR3 nucleotides are TGTGCCAGCAGTTTGGGCCCCTTCGCCGGAGGACAGCCCCAGCATTTT.

This chain links TRBV20-1 with TRBJ2-7; 8 nucleotides agree with TRBD1. CDR3 length: 15 residues. V was pared by 3 bases and J by 3 bases, with 10 bases of the junction left unmatched. In germline, CDR1 is DFQATT, CDR2 SNEGSKA (reference sequence). CDR3 loop: CSASRTGTGYYEQYF. DNA of the CDR3: TGCAGTGCTAGTAGAACCGGGACAGGCTACTACGAGCAGTACTTC.

This clone showed up just a few times. The rearrangement joins TRBV5-5 to TRBJ2-2, with TRBD1 identical over 8 bases. Germline values: CDR1 SGHKS, CDR2 YYEKEE (reference sequence). The CDR3 covers 16 residues. Trimming cost V 0 bases and J 0 bases; bases outside gene matches: 1. The CDR3 nucleotides read TGTGCCAGCAGCTTGGCAGGGGGCGCGAACACCGGGGAGCTGTTTTTT. This encodes CASSLAGGANTGELFF.

The chain couples TRBV7-9 to TRBJ2-1, with TRBD2 matching 11 bases. This CDR3 contains 15 residues. V shed 8 bases and J 7 bases; nucleotides not matched to a gene: 10. CDR1 SEHNR and CDR2 FQNEAQ come from the germline V gene (reference sequence). The CDR3 reads CASGGVAGGVNEQFF. CDR3 DNA sequence: TGTGCCAGCGGGGGAGTAGCGGGAGGGGTAAATGAGCAGTTCTTC. The full variable domain, its missing parts supplied by reference TRBV7-9 and TRBJ2-1, is DTGVSQNPRHKITKRGQNVTFRCDPISEHNRLYWYRQTLGQGPEFLTYFQNEAQLEKSRLLSDRFSAERPKGSFSTLEIQRTEQGDSAMYLCASGGVAGGVNEQFFGPGTRLTVL.

This chain links TRBV5-1 with TRBJ1-3; D remains unclear. This CDR3 is 14 amino acids long. Germline CDR1 SGHRS, CDR2 YFSETQ. The V and J ends lost 2 bases and 0 bases respectively, with 6 bases between them. In DNA, the CDR3 is TGCGCCAGCAGCTTAACAGTCTCTGGAAACACCATATATTTT. It translates to CASSLTVSGNTIYF.

The V gene is TRBV12-5, the J gene TRBJ2-7; TRBD2 matches at 14 bases. Germline assignment: CDR1 LGHNT and CDR2 FRNRAP. With V trimmed by 6 bases and J by 4 bases, 8 bases remained unmatched. The CDR3 is made up of 16 amino acids. As DNA, the CDR3 is TGTGCTAGTGGCCCCGGGACTAGCGGGAGTAAGTACGAGCAGTACTTC. Protein product: CASGPGTSGSKYEQYF.

The chain combines TRBV19 with TRBJ2-1; D gene uncertain. Germline V gene sequence: CDR1 LNHDA, CDR2 SQIVND (reference sequence). The CDR3 totals 16 residues. Trimming left V 5 bases short and J 0 bases short, with 14 bases between. CDR3 amino acids: CASSHIQLSSYNEQFF. In nucleotides, the CDR3 is TGTGCCAGTAGTCATATCCAACTAAGCTCCTACAATGAGCAGTTCTTC.

The CDR3: CASSRVSGLSTTEAFF. CDR3 DNA: TGTGCCAGTAGTAGGGTGTCAGGGCTATCAACTACTGAAGCTTTCTTT. The chain recombines TRBV19 with TRBJ1-1, with D possibly being TRBD1 (5 bases). CDR3 size: 16 residues. The V end lost 4 bases, the J end lost 5 bases, and 20 bases lay between the germline ends. Germline V gene lookup returns CDR1 LNHDA and CDR2 SQIVND (reference sequence).

The V and J genes are TRBV5-4 and TRBJ2-2; 10 bases fit TRBD2. The CDR3 loop spans 16 amino acids. V shed 5 bases, J shed 5 bases, and the junction held 9 bases outside the gene matches. Germline CDR1 reads SGHNT; CDR2 reads YYREEE (reference sequence). CDR3 region: CASRLDSGRLTGELFF. The DNA for the CDR3 is TGTGCCAGCAGATTAGATAGCGGGAGGTTAACCGGGGAGCTGTTTTTT.